This passage covers 15 T cell receptor beta chains from one sample sequenced in a study of shared clonotypes between healthy human individuals. Method: immunoSEQ multiplex PCR; TCRdb's copy keeps in-frame clones and lacks some. The sample lists about 490,000 clones; around 85% were seen once. Material: PBMCs. These receptors were obtained from a woman aged 40 to 49 in good health. Some clones in this sample may be carry-over from other donors' samples.

The J gene is TRBJ1-1, the V gene TRBV7-3; 8 positions match TRBD1. Looked up from germline, CDR1 is SGHTA and CDR2 is FQGTGA. Trimming took 5 bases from V and 3 from J; bases not matched to a gene: 5. The CDR3 has 14 residues. CDR3 DNA sequence: TGTGCCAGCAGCGCGACAGGGGCTGACACTGAAGCTTTCTTT. This encodes CASSATGADTEAFF.

As concerns this clone: The same CDR3 arises from other DNA sequences in this sample as well. V is TRBV29-1 and J is TRBJ2-5; D is unresolved. The CDR3 has 11 amino acids. The V gene's germline CDR1 is SQVTM and CDR2 ANQGSEA. The V end was cut by 3 bases, the J end by 5 bases, with 7 bases between. The CDR3 DNA sequence: TGCAGCGTTGAGGTGGGGGAGACCCAGTACTTC. Amino acids: CSVEVGETQYF.

V and J are TRBV2 and TRBJ2-2; 8 bases agree with TRBD1. CDR3 length: 14 amino acids. Germline CDR1 is SNHLY and CDR2 is FYNNEI. After removal of 8 bases from V and 2 bases from J, the junction contained 4 bases not matched to a gene. The CDR3 reads CASGQGYNTGELFF. DNA for the CDR3: TGTGCCAGCGGACAGGGTTATAACACCGGGGAGCTGTTTTTT.

The chain is built from TRBV11-3 and TRBJ2-3; either TRBD1 or TRBD2 may supply D (5 bases each). The germline V and J ends were trimmed by 9 bases and 2 bases, with 18 bases remaining between them. CDR1 and CDR2 (germline): SGHNT, YENEEA. The CDR3 runs to 15 residues. CDR3 sequence reads: CARGVRTRATDTQYF. DNA for the CDR3: TGTGCCAGGGGGGTCAGGACCAGAGCCACAGATACGCAGTATTTT.

This sequence joins TRBV28 and TRBJ2-7; possibly TRBD1 or TRBD2 for D (5 bases each). CDR1 is MDHEN and CDR2 is SYDVKM in the germline V gene. The CDR3 extends over 18 amino acids. Deletions cut 2 bases from V and 2 bases from J, with 22 bases between. CDR3 DNA sequence: TGTGCCAGCAGTTTAAGGGGACGGCGCCCCGAACCCCCCTACGAGCAGTACTTC. Translated, it gives CASSLRGRRPEPPYEQYF. Filled out from reference TRBV28 and TRBJ2-7, the complete variable domain reads DVKVTQSSRYLVKRTGEKVFLECVQDMDHENMFWYRQDPGLGLRLIYFSYDVKMKEKGDIPEGYSVSREKKERFSLILESASTNQTSMYLCASSLRGRRPEPPYEQYFGPGTRLTVT.

This sequence joins TRBV7-8 and TRBJ2-1; D is possibly TRBD1 (5 bases). CDR1 is SGHVS and CDR2 is FQNEAQ in the germline V gene. The CDR3 sequence is 14 residues long. Trimming cost V 4 bases and J 5 bases, with 12 bases left between them. DNA for the CDR3: TGTGCCAGCAGCTCCCAGGGCCGCGACAATGAGCAGTTCTTC. Translation: CASSSQGRDNEQFF.

A remark on this clone: A far more abundant clone sits one base away, making this likely a read error. Since the CDR3 does not end with the conserved phenylalanine or tryptophan, this likely comes from a read error. The rearrangement links TRBV28 to TRBJ1-2; 7 positions match TRBD1. V shed 5 bases, J shed 3 bases, and the junction held 3 bases outside the gene matches. The CDR3 loop spans 13 amino acids. The V gene's germline CDR1 is MDHEN and CDR2 SYDVKM. This chain's CDR3 is CASSAGTDYGYTS. The CDR3 nucleotides read TGTGCCAGCAGTGCCGGGACAGACTATGGCTACACCTCC.

J is TRBJ1-1 and V is TRBV30; perhaps TRBD1 as D (6 bases). CDR1 and CDR2 (germline): GTSNPN, SVGIG (reference sequence). The CDR3 loop spans 13 amino acids. V was cut by 4 bases and J by 6 bases, with 15 bases left in between. The CDR3: CAWKRGAGAEAFF. The DNA for the CDR3 is TGTGCCTGGAAGAGGGGGGCTGGGGCTGAAGCTTTCTTT. Combining the CDR3 with reference TRBV30 and TRBJ1-1 gives the whole variable domain SQTIHQWPATLVQPVGSPLSLECTVEGTSNPNLYWYRQAAGRGLQLLFYSVGIGQISSEVPQNLSASRPQDRQFILSSKKLLLSDSGFYLCAWKRGAGAEAFFGQGTRLTVV.

In the case of this clone: Given a far larger clone just one base away, this is likely a sequencing read error. This rearrangement joins TRBV11-3 to TRBJ2-2, with a weak D call TRBD2 (5 bases). Germline CDR1 and CDR2: SGHNT and YENEEA. The CDR3 length is 15 residues. The CDR3, as DNA: TGTGCCGGCAGCACCACCCTAGCTGGGACCGGGGAGCTGTTTTTT. It yields the protein CAGSTTLAGTGELFF.

The chain joins TRBV28 to TRBJ1-5; no firm D call. Germline lookup yields CDR1 MDHEN and CDR2 SYDVKM. The CDR3 runs to 14 residues. The V and J ends lost 8 bases and 3 bases respectively, with 14 bases between them. CDR3 amino acids: CASGGFGNNQPQHF. The CDR3 DNA reads TGTGCCAGCGGAGGTTTCGGCAACAATCAGCCCCAGCATTTT.

This rearrangement joins TRBV18 to TRBJ2-5; 7 bases line up with TRBD1. The germline CDR1 and CDR2 sequences are KGHSH and LQKENI. With V trimmed by 5 bases and J by 2 bases, 5 bases remained unmatched. The CDR3 is made up of 14 amino acids. CDR3: CASSTDRVQETQYF. The CDR3, as DNA: TGTGCCAGCTCAACCGACAGGGTTCAAGAGACCCAGTACTTC.

The chain joins TRBV9 to TRBJ2-7; 9 bases agree with TRBD2. J was trimmed by 5 bases and V by 0 bases; bases with no gene match: 9. The CDR3 consists of 16 residues. Germline V CDR1 and CDR2: SGDLS, YYNGEE. The CDR3 DNA is TGTGCCAGCAGCGTAGAGGTGACTAGCGGATTGAACGAGCAGTACTTC. Protein: CASSVEVTSGLNEQYF.

A single count supports this clone. In nucleotides, the CDR3 is TGTGCCAGCAGTCTCCGGGCTCCTCCTTACACCGGGGAGCTGTTTTTT. It specifies CASSLRAPPYTGELFF. V is TRBV28 and J is TRBJ2-2, with unresolved D. Trimming pared 5 bases from V and 3 bases from J, leaving 16 bases between. This CDR3 is built from 16 residues. Germline values: CDR1 MDHEN, CDR2 SYDVKM.

The CDR3 here is CASSSLTVNTEAFF. The CDR3 coding sequence is TGTGCCAGCAGTTCCCTGACTGTGAACACTGAAGCTTTCTTT. This rearrangement joins TRBV27 to TRBJ1-1; D unclear. Germline V gives CDR1 MNHEY, CDR2 SMNVEV (reference sequence). This CDR3 has 14 amino acids. V lost 4 bases to trimming and J lost 0 bases, with 9 bases between them.

The rearrangement joins TRBV10-3 to TRBJ1-2; TRBD1 matches at 12 bases. The trim removed 1 base at V and 6 bases at J, leaving 3 bases unmatched. Per the germline V gene, CDR1 is ENHRY and CDR2 is SYGVKD. CDR3 size: 15 residues. The CDR3 sequence: CAISEFGTGGNGYTF. Written as DNA, the CDR3 is TGTGCCATCAGTGAGTTTGGGACAGGGGGCAATGGCTACACCTTC.